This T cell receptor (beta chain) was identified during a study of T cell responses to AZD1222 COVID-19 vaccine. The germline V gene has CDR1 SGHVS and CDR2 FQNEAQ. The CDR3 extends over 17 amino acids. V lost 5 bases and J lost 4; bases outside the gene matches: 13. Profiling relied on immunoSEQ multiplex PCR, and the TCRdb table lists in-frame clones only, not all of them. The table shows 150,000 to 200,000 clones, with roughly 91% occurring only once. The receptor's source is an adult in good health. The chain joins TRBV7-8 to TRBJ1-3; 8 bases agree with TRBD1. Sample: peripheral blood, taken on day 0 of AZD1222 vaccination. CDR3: CASSLHLDRGIGNTIYF. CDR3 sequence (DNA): TGTGCCAGCAGCCTCCACCTTGACAGGGGAATCGGAAACACCATATATTTT.